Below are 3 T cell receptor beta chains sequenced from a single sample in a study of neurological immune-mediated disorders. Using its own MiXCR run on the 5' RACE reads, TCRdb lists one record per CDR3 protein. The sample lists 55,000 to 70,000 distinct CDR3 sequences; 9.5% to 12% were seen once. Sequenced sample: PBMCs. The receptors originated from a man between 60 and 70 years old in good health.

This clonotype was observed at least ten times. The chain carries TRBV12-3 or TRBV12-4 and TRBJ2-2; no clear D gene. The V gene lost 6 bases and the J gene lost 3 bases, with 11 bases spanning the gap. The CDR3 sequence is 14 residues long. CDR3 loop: CASSVATDTGELFF. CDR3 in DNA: TGTGCCAGCAGCGTCGCCACTGACACCGGGGAGCTGTTTTTT.

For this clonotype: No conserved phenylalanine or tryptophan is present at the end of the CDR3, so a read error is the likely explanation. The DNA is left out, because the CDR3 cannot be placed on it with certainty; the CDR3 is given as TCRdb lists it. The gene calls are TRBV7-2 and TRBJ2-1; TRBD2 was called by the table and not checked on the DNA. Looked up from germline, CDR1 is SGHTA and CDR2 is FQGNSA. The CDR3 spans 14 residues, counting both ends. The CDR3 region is CASSPGLAGSPPLC.

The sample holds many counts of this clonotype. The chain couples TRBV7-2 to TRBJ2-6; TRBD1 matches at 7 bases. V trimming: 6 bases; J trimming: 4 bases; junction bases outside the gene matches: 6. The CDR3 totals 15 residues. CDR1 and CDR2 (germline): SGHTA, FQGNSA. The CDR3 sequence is CASRRDRAGANVLTF. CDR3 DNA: TGTGCCAGCAGGAGAGACAGGGCAGGGGCCAACGTCCTGACTTTC.